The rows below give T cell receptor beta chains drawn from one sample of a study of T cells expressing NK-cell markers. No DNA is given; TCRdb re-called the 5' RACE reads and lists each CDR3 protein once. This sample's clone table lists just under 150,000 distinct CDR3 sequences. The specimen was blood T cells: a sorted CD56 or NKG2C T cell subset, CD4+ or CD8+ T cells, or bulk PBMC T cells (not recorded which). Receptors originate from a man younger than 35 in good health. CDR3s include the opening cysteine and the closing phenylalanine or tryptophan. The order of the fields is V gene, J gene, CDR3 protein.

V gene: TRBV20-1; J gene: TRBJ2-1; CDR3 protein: CSARDELLEQFF
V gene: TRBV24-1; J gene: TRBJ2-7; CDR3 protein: CATSDNSGSYEQYF
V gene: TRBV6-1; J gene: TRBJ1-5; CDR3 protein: CASWESNQPQHF
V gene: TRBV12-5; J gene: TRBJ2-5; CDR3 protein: CASGLDVPTKGQETQYF
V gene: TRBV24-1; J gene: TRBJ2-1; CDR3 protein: CATSDSYNEQFF
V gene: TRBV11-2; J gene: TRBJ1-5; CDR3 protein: CASSLTQGRFQPQHF
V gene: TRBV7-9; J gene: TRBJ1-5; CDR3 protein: CASSLAEQGKYF
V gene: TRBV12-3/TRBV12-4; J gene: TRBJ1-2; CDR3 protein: CASSLVASRYGYTF
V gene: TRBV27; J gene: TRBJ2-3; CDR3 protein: CATSTFGRTDTQYF
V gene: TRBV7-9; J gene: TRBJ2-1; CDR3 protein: CASKPHGGDNEQFF
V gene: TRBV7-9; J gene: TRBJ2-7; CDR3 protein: CASGGDFYEQYF
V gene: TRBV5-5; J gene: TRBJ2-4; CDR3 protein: CASSFGVTDLGIQYF
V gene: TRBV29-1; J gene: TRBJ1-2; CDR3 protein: CSVEIPGQAGYTF
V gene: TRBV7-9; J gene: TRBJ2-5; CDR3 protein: CASQGAFGETQYF
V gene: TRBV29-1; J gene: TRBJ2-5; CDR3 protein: CSGRAGTETQYF
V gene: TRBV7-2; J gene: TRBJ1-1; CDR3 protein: CASRNSNRGLHEAFF
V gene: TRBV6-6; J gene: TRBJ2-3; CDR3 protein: CARGASSTDTQYF
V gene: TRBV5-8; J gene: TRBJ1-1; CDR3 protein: CASSFIGMNTEAFF
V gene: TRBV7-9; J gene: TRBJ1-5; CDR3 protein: CASSFDSGGWAQPQHF
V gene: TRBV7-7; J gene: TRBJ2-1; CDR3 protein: CASSPEIGHNEQFF
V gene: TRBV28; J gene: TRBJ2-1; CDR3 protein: CASSLILAVYNEQFF
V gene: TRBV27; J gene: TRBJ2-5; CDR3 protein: CASGLGPALQETQYF
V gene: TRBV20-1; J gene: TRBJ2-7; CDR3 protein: CSARALTTSYEQYF
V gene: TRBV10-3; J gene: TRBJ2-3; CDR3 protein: CAISESGTGPRTDTQYF
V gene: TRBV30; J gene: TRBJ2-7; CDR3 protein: CAWSGRGYEQYF
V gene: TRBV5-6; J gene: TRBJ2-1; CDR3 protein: CASSLEWDTDNEQFF
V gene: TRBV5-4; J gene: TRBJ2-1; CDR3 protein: CASSYSPGSREQFF
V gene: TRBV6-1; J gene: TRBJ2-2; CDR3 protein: CASSGEGADTGELFF
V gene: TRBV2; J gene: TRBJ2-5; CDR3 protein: CASSESGTGLVTQYF
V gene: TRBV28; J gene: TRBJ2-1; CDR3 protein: CASRSGTSGSFYNEQFF
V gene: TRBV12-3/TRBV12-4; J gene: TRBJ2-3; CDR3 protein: CASSHSSGSSTDTQYF
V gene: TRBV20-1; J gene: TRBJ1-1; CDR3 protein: CSARDVDSLAVAFF
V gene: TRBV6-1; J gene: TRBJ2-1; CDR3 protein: CASGNPRGNEQFF
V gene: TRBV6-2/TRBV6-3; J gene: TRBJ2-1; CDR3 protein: CASSPTGGLKNEQFF
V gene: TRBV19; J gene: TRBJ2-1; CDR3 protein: CASTMGSSGRYNEQFF
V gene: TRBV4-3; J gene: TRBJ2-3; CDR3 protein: CASSQDPTSGASTDTQYF
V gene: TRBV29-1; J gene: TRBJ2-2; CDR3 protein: CSVEETRGRPGELFF
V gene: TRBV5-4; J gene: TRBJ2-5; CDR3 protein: CASVSIPGEETQYF
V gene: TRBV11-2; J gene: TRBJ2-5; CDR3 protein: CASSLTTWGLKETQYF
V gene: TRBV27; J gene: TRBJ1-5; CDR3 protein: CASSKQEYSNQPQHF
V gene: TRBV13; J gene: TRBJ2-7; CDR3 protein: CASTGTLAYEQYF
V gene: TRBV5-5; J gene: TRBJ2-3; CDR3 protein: CASSDPGLAGDTQYF
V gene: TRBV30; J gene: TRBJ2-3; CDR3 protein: CAWSFLGPDTQYF
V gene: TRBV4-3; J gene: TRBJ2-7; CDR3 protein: CASSQDRTGAIYEQYF
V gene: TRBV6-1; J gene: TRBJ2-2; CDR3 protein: CASRGDGDTGELFF
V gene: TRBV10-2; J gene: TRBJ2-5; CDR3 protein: CASSEGQGLQETQYF
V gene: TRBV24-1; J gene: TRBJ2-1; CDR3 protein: CATSASFGTSVYNEQFF
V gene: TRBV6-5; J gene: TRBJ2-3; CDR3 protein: CASSYPRDRGGTDTQYF
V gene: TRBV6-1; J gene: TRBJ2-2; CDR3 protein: CASSRQGDTGELFF
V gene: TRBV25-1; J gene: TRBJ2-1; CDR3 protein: CATADSYNEQFF
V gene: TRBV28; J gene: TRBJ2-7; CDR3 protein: CASSFRESYEQYF
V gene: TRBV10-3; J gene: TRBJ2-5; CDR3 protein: CAISELRQQETQYF
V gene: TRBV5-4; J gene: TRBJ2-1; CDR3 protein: CASSPYSFSDEQFF
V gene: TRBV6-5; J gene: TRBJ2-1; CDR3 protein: CASSYSISGTPGQDEQFF
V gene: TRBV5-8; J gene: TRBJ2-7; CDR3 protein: CASSFPRDTYEQYF